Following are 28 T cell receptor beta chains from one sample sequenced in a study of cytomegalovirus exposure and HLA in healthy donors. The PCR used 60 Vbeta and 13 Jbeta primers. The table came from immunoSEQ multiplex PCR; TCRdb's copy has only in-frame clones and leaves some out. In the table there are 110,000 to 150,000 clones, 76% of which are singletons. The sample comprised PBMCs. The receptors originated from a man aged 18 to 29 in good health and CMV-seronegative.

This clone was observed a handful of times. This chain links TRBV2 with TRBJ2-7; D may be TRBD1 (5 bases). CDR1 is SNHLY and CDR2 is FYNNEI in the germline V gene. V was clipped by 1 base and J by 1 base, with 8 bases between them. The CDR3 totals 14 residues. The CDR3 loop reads CASSEGTYSYEQYF. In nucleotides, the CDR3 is TGTGCCAGCAGTGAAGGGACATATTCCTACGAGCAGTACTTC.

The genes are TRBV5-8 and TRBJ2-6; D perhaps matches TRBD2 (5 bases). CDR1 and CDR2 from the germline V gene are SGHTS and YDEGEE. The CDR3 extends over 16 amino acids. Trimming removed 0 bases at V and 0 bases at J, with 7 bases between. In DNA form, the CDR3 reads TGTGCCAGCAGCTTGGATCGGGGCTCTGGGGCCAACGTCCTGACTTTC. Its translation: CASSLDRGSGANVLTF. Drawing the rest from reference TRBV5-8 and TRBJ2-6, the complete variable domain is EAGVTQSPTHLIKTRGQQATLRCSPISGHTSVYWYQQALGLGLQFLLWYDEGEERNRGNFPPRFSGRQFPNYSSELNVNALELEDSALYLCASSLDRGSGANVLTFGAGSRLTVL.

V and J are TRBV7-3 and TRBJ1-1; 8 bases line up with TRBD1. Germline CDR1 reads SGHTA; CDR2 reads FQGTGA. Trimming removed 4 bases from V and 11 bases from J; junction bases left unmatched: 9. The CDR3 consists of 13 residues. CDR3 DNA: TGTGCCAGCAGCTCCCTGGACAGGGCGACCGCTTTCTTT. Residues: CASSSLDRATAFF.

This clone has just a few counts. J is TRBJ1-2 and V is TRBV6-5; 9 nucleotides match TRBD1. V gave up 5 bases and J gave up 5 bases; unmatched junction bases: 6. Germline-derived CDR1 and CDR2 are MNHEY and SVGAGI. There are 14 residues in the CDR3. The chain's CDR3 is CASSPTGGAYGYTF. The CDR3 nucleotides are TGTGCCAGCAGTCCGACAGGGGGAGCTTATGGCTACACCTTC.

CDR3 DNA: TGTGCCAGCAGGAGAGAGTTTGAAGCTTTCTTT. Its protein is CASRREFEAFF. V and J are TRBV2 and TRBJ1-1; D remains unclear. The CDR3 has 11 residues. CDR1 and CDR2 from the germline V gene are SNHLY and FYNNEI. V dropped 6 bases and J dropped 7 bases, with 9 bases sitting between them.

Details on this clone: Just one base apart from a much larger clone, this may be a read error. CDR3 nucleotide sequence: TGTGCCAGCAGCCCCGGGACAGGGGCCTACGAGCAGTACTTC. Protein product: CASSPGTGAYEQYF. V gene TRBV7-6 combines with J gene TRBJ2-7, with TRBD1 matching 10 bases. This CDR3 comprises 14 residues. V lost 5 bases to trimming and J lost 2 bases; unmatched junction nucleotides: 3. Per the germline V gene, CDR1 is SGHVS and CDR2 is FNYEAQ.

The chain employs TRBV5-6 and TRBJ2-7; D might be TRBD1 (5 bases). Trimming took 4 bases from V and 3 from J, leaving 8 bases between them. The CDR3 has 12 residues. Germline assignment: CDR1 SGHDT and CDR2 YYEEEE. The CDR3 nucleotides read TGTGCCAGCAGCCTGCAGGGCTACGAGCAGTACTTC. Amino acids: CASSLQGYEQYF.

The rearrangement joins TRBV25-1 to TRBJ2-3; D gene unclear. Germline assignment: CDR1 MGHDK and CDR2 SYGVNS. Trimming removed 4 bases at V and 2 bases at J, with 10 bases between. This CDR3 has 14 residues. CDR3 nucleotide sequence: TGTGCCAGCAGTGGCGGCACCAACACAGATACGCAGTATTTT. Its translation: CASSGGTNTDTQYF.

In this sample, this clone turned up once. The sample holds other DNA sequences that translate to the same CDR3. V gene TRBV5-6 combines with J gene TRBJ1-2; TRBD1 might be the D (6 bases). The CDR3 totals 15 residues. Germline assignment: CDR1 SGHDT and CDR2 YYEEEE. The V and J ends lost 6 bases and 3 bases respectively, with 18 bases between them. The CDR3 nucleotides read TGTGCCAGCAACCTAGAAGGGGGGGCATACTATGGCTACACCTTC. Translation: CASNLEGGAYYGYTF. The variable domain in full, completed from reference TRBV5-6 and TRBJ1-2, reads DAGVTQSPTHLIKTRGQQVTLRCSPKSGHDTVSWYQQALGQGPQFIFQYYEEEERQRGNFPDRFSGHQFPNYSSELNVNALLLGDSALYLCASNLEGGAYYGYTFGSGTRLTVV.

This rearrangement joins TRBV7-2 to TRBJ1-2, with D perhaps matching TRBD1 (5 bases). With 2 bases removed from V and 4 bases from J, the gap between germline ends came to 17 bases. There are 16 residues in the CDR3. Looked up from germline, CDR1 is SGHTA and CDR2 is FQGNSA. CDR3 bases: TGTGCCAGCAGCTTATTGCCCGGGGGGGAGTCCTATGGCTACACCTTC. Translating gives CASSLLPGGESYGYTF.

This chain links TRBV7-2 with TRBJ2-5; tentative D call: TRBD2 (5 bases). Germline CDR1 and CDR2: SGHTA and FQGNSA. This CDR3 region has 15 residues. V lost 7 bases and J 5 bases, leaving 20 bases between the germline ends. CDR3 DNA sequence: TGTGCCAGCACCTCGCGGTGGGGAGTTGTGGAGACCCAGTACTTC. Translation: CASTSRWGVVETQYF. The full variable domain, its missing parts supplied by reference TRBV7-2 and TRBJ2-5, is GAGVSQSPSNKVTEKGKDVELRCDPISGHTALYWYRQSLGQGLEFLIYFQGNSAPDKSGLPSDRFSAERTGGSVSTLTIQRTQQEDSAVYLCASTSRWGVVETQYFGPGTRLLVL.

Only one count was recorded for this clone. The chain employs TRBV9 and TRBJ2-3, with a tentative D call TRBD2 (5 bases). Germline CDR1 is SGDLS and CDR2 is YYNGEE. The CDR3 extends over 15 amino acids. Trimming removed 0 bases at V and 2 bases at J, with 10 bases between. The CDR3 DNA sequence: TGTGCCAGCAGCGTAGAGGGAGACTTCACAGATACGCAGTATTTT. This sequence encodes CASSVEGDFTDTQYF.

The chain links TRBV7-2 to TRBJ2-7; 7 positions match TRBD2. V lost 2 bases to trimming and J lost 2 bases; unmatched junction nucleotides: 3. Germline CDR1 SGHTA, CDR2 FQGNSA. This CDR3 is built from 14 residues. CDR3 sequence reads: CASSLLAAPYEQYF. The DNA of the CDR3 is TGTGCCAGCAGCTTACTAGCGGCACCCTACGAGCAGTACTTC.

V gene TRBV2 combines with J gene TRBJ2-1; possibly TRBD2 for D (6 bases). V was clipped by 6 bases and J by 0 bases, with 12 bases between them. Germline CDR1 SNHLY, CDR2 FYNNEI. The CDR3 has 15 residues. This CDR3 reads CASRPAGGSYNEQFF. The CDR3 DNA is TGTGCCAGCAGGCCCGCCGGGGGCTCCTACAATGAGCAGTTCTTC.

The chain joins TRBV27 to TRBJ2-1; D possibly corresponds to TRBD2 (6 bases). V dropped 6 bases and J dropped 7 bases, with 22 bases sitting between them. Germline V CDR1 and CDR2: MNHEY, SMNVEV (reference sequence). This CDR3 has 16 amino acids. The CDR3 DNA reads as TGTGCCAGCAGATTGAACCCCACTAGCACTTTAAATGAGCAGTTCTTC. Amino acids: CASRLNPTSTLNEQFF.

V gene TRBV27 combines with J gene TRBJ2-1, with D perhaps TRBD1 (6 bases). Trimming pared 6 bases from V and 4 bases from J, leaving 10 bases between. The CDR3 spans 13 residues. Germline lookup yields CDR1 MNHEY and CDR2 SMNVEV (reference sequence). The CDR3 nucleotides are TGTGCCAGCAGAGGACAGCTATACAATGAGCAGTTCTTC. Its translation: CASRGQLYNEQFF.

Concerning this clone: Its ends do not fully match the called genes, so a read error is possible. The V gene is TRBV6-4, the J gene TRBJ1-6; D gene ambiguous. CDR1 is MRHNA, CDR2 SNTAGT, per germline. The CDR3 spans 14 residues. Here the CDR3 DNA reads TGTGCCAGCAGTGACTCCCCGACTAATTCCCCCCTCCACTTT. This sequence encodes CASSDSPTNSPLHF.

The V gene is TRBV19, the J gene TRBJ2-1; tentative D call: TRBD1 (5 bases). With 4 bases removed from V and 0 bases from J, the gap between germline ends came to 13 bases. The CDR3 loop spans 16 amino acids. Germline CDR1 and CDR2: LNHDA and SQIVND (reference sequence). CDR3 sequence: CASSTLTGDSYNEQFF. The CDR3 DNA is TGTGCCAGTAGTACATTAACAGGAGACTCCTACAATGAGCAGTTCTTC.

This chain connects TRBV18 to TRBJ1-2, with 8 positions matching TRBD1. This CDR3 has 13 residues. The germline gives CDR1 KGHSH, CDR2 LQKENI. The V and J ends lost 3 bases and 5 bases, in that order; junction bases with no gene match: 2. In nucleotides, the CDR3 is TGTGCCAGCTCACCTGACAGGGGTTATGGCTACACCTTC. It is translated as CASSPDRGYGYTF. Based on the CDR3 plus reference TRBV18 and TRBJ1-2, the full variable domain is NAGVMQNPRHLVRRRGQEARLRCSPMKGHSHVYWYRQLPEEGLKFMVYLQKENIIDESGMPKERFSAEFPKEGPSILRIQQVVRGDSAAYFCASSPDRGYGYTFGSGTRLTVV.

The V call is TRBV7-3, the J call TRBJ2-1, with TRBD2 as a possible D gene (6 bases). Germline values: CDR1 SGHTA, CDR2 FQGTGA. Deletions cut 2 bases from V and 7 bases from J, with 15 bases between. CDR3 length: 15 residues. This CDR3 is CASSLYSGAGNEQFF. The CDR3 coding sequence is TGTGCCAGCAGCTTATACTCTGGGGCGGGGAATGAGCAGTTCTTC.

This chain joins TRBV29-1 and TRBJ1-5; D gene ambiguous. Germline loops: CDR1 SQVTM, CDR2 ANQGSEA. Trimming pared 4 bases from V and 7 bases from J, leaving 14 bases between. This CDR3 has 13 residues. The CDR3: CSVGEGRRQPQHF. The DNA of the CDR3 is TGCAGCGTTGGGGAAGGGCGGAGGCAGCCCCAGCATTTT.

The CDR3 coding sequence is TGTGCCACCAGCAGCAGGAGGGCCTCCTACAATGAGCAGTTCTTC. It translates to CATSSRRASYNEQFF. J is TRBJ2-1 and V is TRBV15; TRBD2 might be the D (6 bases). The CDR3 extends over 15 amino acids. Trimming left V 3 bases short and J 0 bases short, with 9 bases between. Germline lookup yields CDR1 LNHNV and CDR2 YYDKDF (reference sequence).

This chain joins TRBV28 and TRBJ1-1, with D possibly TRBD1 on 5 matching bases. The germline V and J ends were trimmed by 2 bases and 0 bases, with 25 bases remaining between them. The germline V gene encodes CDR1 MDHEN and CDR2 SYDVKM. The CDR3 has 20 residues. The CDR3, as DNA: TGTGCCAGCAGTTTAGACTTGTTGCTTGGTCTGGGGCGTTTGAACACTGAAGCTTTCTTT. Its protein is CASSLDLLLGLGRLNTEAFF.

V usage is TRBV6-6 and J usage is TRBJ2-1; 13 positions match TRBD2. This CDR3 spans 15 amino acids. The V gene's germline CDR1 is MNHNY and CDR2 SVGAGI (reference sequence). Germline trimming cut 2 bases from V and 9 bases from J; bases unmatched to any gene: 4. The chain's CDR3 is CASSYGTSGTGEQFF. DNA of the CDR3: TGTGCCAGCAGTTACGGGACTAGCGGGACAGGTGAGCAGTTCTTC.

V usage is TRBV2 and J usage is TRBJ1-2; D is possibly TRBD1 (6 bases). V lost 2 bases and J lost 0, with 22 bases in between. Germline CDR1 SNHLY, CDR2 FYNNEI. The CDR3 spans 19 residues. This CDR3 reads CASSEKQSGDRPSNYGYTF. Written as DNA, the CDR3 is TGTGCCAGCAGTGAAAAACAATCCGGAGACAGGCCATCTAACTATGGCTACACCTTC.

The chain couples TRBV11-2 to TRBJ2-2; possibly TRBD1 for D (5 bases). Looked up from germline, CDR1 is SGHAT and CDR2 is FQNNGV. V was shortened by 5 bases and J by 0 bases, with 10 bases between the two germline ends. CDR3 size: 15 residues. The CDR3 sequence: CASSDDRTNTGELFF. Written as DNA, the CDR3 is TGTGCCAGCAGCGACGACAGAACGAACACCGGGGAGCTGTTTTTT.

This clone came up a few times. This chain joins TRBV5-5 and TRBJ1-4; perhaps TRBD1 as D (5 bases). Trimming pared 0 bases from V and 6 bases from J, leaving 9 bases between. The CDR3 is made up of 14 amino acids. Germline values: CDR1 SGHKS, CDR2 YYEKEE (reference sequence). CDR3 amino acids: CASSLVGGDEKLFF. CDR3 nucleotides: TGTGCCAGCAGCTTGGTCGGGGGGGATGAAAAACTGTTTTTT.

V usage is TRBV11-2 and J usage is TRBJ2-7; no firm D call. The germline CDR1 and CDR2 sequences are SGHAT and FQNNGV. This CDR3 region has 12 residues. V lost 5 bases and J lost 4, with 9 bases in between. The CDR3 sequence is CASSLTSYEQYF. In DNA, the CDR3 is TGTGCCAGCAGCCTCACTTCTTACGAGCAGTACTTC.